Listed below are T cell receptor beta chains from one sample, sequenced in a study of blood T cell repertoires in COVID-19. TCRdb's copy holds only in-frame clones and misses some; the assay was immunoSEQ multiplex PCR. This sample has approximately 140,000 clones, with roughly 87% found just once. Sequencing used peripheral blood. The receptor set was obtained from a woman aged 60-70 years with active or convalescent COVID-19. CDR3s include the opening cysteine and the closing phenylalanine or tryptophan. The order of the fields is CDR3 length, V gene, CDR3 protein.

12 TRBV30 CAWSTGFREQYF
17 TRBV9 CASSARRSRDLNYGYTF
18 TRBV11-3 CASSLSGDPAIGNQPQHF
14 TRBV27 CASSPQGAWNGYTF
15 TRBV7-2 CASSPGQMGTYEQYF
16 TRBV7-2 CASSLGSAGGSLTQYF
13 TRBV6-4 CARIRQGKDEQFF
12 TRBV7-9 CASRRQGPEQFF
12 TRBV6-2/TRBV6-3 CASSSAGYGYTF
14 TRBV5-1 CASSLGGAGNEQFF
16 TRBV10-1 CASTGQGGPTNEKLFF
16 TRBV7-2 CASSLTGPVSGNTIYF
14 TRBV6-5 CASRRTSSSYEQYF
16 TRBV29-1 CSDRPKRGGFYNEQFF
15 TRBV6-1 CASSERDRGPYEQYF
15 TRBV5-1 CASSTGLAGVNEQFF
15 TRBV19 CASSTRDRDSYEQYF
14 TRBV6-5 CASSYSMQGQEQYF
15 TRBV5-6 CASSYQRGEGQPQHF
15 TRBV4-3 CASSQETGWSEKLFF
14 TRBV7-8 CASSLAPTSQGYTF
13 TRBV2 CASSEGNTGELFF
13 TRBV6-2/TRBV6-3 CASSYREAGEQYF
15 TRBV7-3 CASSSTRAGYNEQFF
15 TRBV19 CASSPPGTVNQPQHF
14 TRBV6-2/TRBV6-3 CASSYSLRRNEQFF
15 TRBV30 CAWSRPGQGMDGYTF
17 TRBV21-1 CASSKFRQGRSSYEQYF
15 TRBV9 CASSVGPDGYSPLHF
13 TRBV19 CASSPLVNTEAFF
16 TRBV6-2/TRBV6-3 CASSYSQAGLSDTQYF
14 TRBV5-5 CASSLGWSSYEQYF
10 TRBV20-1 CSAAGNEQFF
12 TRBV30 CAWGILSNEQFF
14 TRBV18 CASSPGTGDSGQYF
16 TRBV7-2 CASSWVGQGASYEQYF
14 TRBV15 CATSRDRIAETQYF
13 TRBV7-2 CASTPTAEEKLFF
17 TRBV11-2 CASSGNPQDRGTGELFF
15 TRBV12-5 CASGLVVGASYEQYF
19 TRBV19 CASSPKGAGGLPSSYEQYF
14 TRBV13 CASSSGTALTEAFF
15 TRBV7-2 CASTLMGAGNTEAFF
15 TRBV4-3 CASSQGLADGETQYF